The 26 T cell receptor beta chains below come from one sample, sequenced in a study of glioma-infiltrating T cells. TCR alpha and beta CDR3 regions were amplified from RNA using iRepertoire nested multiplex PCR. TCRdb fed the multiplex PCR reads into MiXCR, producing one record per CDR3 protein. The sample has 44,000 or so distinct CDR3 sequences, 20% to 25% seen once. The specimen was glioma tissue, nonneoplastic brain tissue, or PBMCs (not recorded which). These receptors were obtained from a human donor with low-grade glioma or glioblastoma, undergoing nonglioma brain surgery, or in good health (not recorded which).

This clonotype was seen many times. A clone one base away is much larger, so this may be a read error. This chain joins TRBV25-1 and TRBJ2-7; perhaps TRBD2 as D (6 bases). The CDR3 has 10 residues. The germline V gene encodes CDR1 MGHDK and CDR2 SYGVNS. The V end was cut by 11 bases, the J end by 9 bases, with 14 bases between. Written as DNA, the CDR3 is TGTGCCCGTTCGGGGAGGTGGCAGTACTTC. Translation gives CARSGRWQYF.

The table lists this clonotype with many counts. The gene calls are TRBV28 and TRBJ2-7; D perhaps matches TRBD1 (6 bases). The CDR3 is made up of 13 amino acids. Per the germline V gene, CDR1 is MDHEN and CDR2 is SYDVKM. Trimming left V 7 bases short and J 2 bases short, with 12 bases between. The CDR3 DNA follows: TGTGCCAGCAATACGAGACAGGCCTACGAGCAGTACTTC. This translates into CASNTRQAYEQYF. The variable domain in full, completed from reference TRBV28 and TRBJ2-7, reads DVKVTQSSRYLVKRTGEKVFLECVQDMDHENMFWYRQDPGLGLRLIYFSYDVKMKEKGDIPEGYSVSREKKERFSLILESASTNQTSMYLCASNTRQAYEQYFGPGTRLTVT.

This clonotype was seen many times. V usage is TRBV7-9 and J usage is TRBJ2-1; 12 bases agree with TRBD2. The germline V gene encodes CDR1 SEHNR and CDR2 FQNEAQ (reference sequence). With 7 bases clipped from V and 8 bases from J, the junction kept 6 bases outside the gene matches. The CDR3 is made up of 14 amino acids. CDR3 amino acids: CASIPGLAGDEQFF. The CDR3 DNA reads TGTGCCAGCATCCCGGGACTAGCGGGCGATGAGCAGTTCTTC.

This clonotype was counted many times. The genes are TRBV20-1 and TRBJ1-5; TRBD1 is a possible D gene (6 bases). The CDR3 consists of 11 residues. Germline V gene sequence: CDR1 DFQATT, CDR2 SNEGSKA (reference sequence). With 6 bases removed from V and 7 bases from J, the gap between germline ends came to 10 bases. CDR3 sequence reads: CSAIGQQPQHF. The CDR3 DNA follows: TGCAGTGCCATCGGACAGCAGCCCCAGCATTTT.

This clonotype was observed a few times. The chain links TRBV12-3 or TRBV12-4 to TRBJ1-2; 9 positions agree with TRBD1. With 3 bases clipped from V and 6 bases from J, the junction kept 8 bases outside the gene matches. This CDR3 region has 15 residues. The CDR3 DNA sequence: TGTGCCAGCAGTTTGGGGACAGGGACAGGGAATGGCTACACCTTC. It translates to CASSLGTGTGNGYTF.

Note on this clonotype: Germline and junction disagree at one end, which may indicate a read error. J is TRBJ1-5 and V is TRBV20-1; perhaps TRBD1 as D (5 bases). The CDR3 loop spans 16 amino acids. Germline CDR1 is DFQATT and CDR2 is SNEGSKA (reference sequence). CDR3 bases: TGCCGTGCTTTTCCTGCGGGGCAGAAAGAGGCTCAGCCCCAGCCTTTT. Amino acid sequence: CRAFPAGQKEAQPQPF.

There are many counts of this clonotype. CDR3 region: CASSLEIGIRPQHF. In nucleotides, the CDR3 is TGTGCCAGCAGTTTGGAAATCGGGATTCGGCCCCAGCATTTT. The genes are TRBV28 and TRBJ1-5, with D unclear. The germline V and J ends were trimmed by 3 bases and 9 bases, with 15 bases remaining between them. CDR1 and CDR2 (germline): MDHEN, SYDVKM. The CDR3 is 14 residues long. Drawing the rest from reference TRBV28 and TRBJ1-5, the complete variable domain is DVKVTQSSRYLVKRTGEKVFLECVQDMDHENMFWYRQDPGLGLRLIYFSYDVKMKEKGDIPEGYSVSREKKERFSLILESASTNQTSMYLCASSLEIGIRPQHFGDGTRLSIL.

The sample holds many counts of this clonotype. The J gene is TRBJ2-3, the V gene TRBV3-1, with TRBD2 matching over 13 bases. The CDR3 contains 18 residues. V shed 4 bases and J 0 bases; nucleotides not matched to a gene: 7. Germline CDR1 reads LGHDT; CDR2 reads YNNKEL (reference sequence). The CDR3 reads CASSLLGLAGPSTDTQYF. The CDR3 coding sequence is TGTGCCAGCAGCCTTTTGGGACTAGCGGGGCCTAGCACAGATACGCAGTATTTT.

Notes on this clonotype: One junction end disagrees with the germline gene, perhaps due to a read error. The V gene is TRBV2, the J gene TRBJ2-1; TRBD2 matches at 8 bases. This CDR3 is built from 14 residues. Germline V CDR1 and CDR2: SNHLY, FYNNEI. The CDR3 nucleotides read TGTGCCGGCAGTCCCCGGACTAGCATCAATGAGCAGTTCTTC. Translating it yields CAGSPRTSINEQFF. Combining the CDR3 with reference TRBV2 and TRBJ2-1 gives the whole variable domain EPEVTQTPSHQVTQMGQEVILRCVPISNHLYFYWYRQILGQKVEFLVSFYNNEISEKSEIFDDQFSVERPDGSNFTLKIRSTKLEDSAMYFCAGSPRTSINEQFFGPGTRLTVL.

This clonotype was observed at least ten times. The rearrangement uses TRBV12-3 or TRBV12-4 and TRBJ1-5, with 10 bases fitting TRBD1. This CDR3 has 16 residues. Unmatched junction bases numbered 7, after V lost 5 bases and J lost 3 bases. The CDR3 is CASSPGQGVSNQPQHF. Written as DNA, the CDR3 is TGTGCCAGCAGTCCAGGACAGGGGGTATCCAATCAGCCCCAGCATTTT.

Regarding this clonotype: Since a much larger clone is just one base distant, this may be a read error. The chain combines TRBV19 with TRBJ1-5, with D maybe TRBD1 (6 bases). Germline values: CDR1 LNHDA, CDR2 SQIVND (reference sequence). V lost 1 base, J lost 12 bases, and 16 bases lay in between. This CDR3 comprises 14 residues. This CDR3 is CASSIGEGGTLQHF. The CDR3 coding sequence is TGTGCCAGTAGTATAGGGGAAGGGGGGACTCTCCAGCATTTT.

This clonotype was recorded many times. V gene TRBV7-9 combines with J gene TRBJ2-1; 7 bases line up with TRBD2. Trimming at V came to 5 bases and at J to 9 bases, leaving 4 bases not matched to a gene. The germline CDR1 and CDR2 sequences are SEHNR and FQNEAQ (reference sequence). The CDR3 is made up of 12 amino acids. CDR3 nucleotide sequence: TGTGCCAGCAGCCTGGTAGCGGGTGAGCAGTTCTTC. Protein product: CASSLVAGEQFF.

This clonotype was seen only a few times. The chain is built from TRBV19 and TRBJ2-7; D gene unclear. This CDR3 is 14 amino acids long. The V end was cut by 3 bases, the J end by 0 bases, with 9 bases between. Germline CDR1 and CDR2: LNHDA and SQIVND (reference sequence). As DNA, the CDR3 is TGTGCCAGTAGTATCTCGACATCCTCCTACGAGCAGTACTTC. This codes for CASSISTSSYEQYF.

In its sample, this clonotype was seen a few times. V is TRBV5-1 and J is TRBJ2-1, with 11 nucleotides matching TRBD1. V dropped 3 bases and J dropped 7; count of bases not matched to a gene: 6. In germline, CDR1 is SGHRS, CDR2 YFSETQ. CDR3 length equals 15 residues. Written as DNA, the CDR3 is TGCGCCAGCAGCTACGGACAGGGGGCTGAGAATGAGCAGTTCTTC. Translated, it gives CASSYGQGAENEQFF.

This clonotype was counted ten times or more. CDR3 DNA sequence: TGTGCCAGCGGAATGACAGGTCTCGGCGAGCAGTACTTC. Amino acids: CASGMTGLGEQYF. The rearrangement uses TRBV6-1 and TRBJ2-7; a weak D match, TRBD1 (6 bases). Per the germline V gene, CDR1 is MNHNS and CDR2 is SASEGT. V was cut by 8 bases and J by 6 bases, with 17 bases left in between. The CDR3 runs to 13 residues.

This clonotype was observed at least ten times. The chain is built from TRBV6-2 or TRBV6-3 and TRBJ2-5; D not certain. The CDR3 is 14 residues long. The germline V gene encodes CDR1 MNHEY and CDR2 SVGEGT. The V and J ends lost 6 bases and 2 bases respectively, with 13 bases between them. Here the CDR3 reads CASSPRMTQETQYF. The CDR3 nucleotides read TGTGCCAGCAGCCCCCGGATGACGCAAGAGACCCAGTACTTC.

This clonotype was detected many times. The V gene is TRBV6-4, the J gene TRBJ2-3, with D possibly matching TRBD2 (5 bases). This CDR3 spans 15 amino acids. V lost 3 bases and J lost 1, with 11 bases in between. Germline CDR1 and CDR2: MRHNA and SNTAGT. For the CDR3, the DNA is TGTGCCAGCAGTGAACGAGACGGGGGCACAGATACGCAGTATTTT. It codes for CASSERDGGTDTQYF.

This clonotype was seen at least ten times. The chain combines TRBV28 with TRBJ2-5; possible D gene TRBD1, 6 bases. Trimming removed 6 bases at V and 3 bases at J, with 17 bases between. CDR1 MDHEN and CDR2 SYDVKM come from the germline V gene. The CDR3 sequence is 15 residues long. CDR3 sequence (DNA): TGTGCCAGCAGAAGCACCGGGACACACGAAGAGACCCAGTACTTC. This translates into CASRSTGTHEETQYF.

The chain couples TRBV29-1 to TRBJ2-1, with D tentatively TRBD1 (6 bases). The CDR3 has 12 residues. V was clipped by 5 bases and J by 10 bases, with 15 bases between them. The germline V gene encodes CDR1 SQVTM and CDR2 ANQGSEA. The CDR3 nucleotides read TGCAGCGTTAAGCTGACAGGTGGGGAGCAGTTCTTC. Translating it yields CSVKLTGGEQFF.

Concerning this clonotype itself: It is likely a read error, because the conserved phenylalanine at the end of the CDR3 is missing. This chain joins TRBV24-1 and TRBJ1-2, with a possible D match to TRBD1 (5 bases). The germline V gene has CDR1 KGHDR and CDR2 SFDVKD. The V gene lost 4 bases and the J gene lost 3 bases, with 14 bases spanning the gap. This CDR3 comprises 15 residues. The CDR3, as DNA: TGTGCCACCAGTGACCCGACGGGGCGTGACTATGGCTACACCCTC. Translation gives CATSDPTGRDYGYTL.

This clonotype was seen many times. The V call is TRBV10-3, the J call TRBJ1-3, with 7 bases matching TRBD1. V trimming: 3 bases; J trimming: 0 bases; junction bases outside the gene matches: 5. CDR1 and CDR2 from the germline V gene are ENHRY and SYGVKD. This CDR3 spans 16 amino acids. Here the CDR3 reads CAISDPGTVSGNTIYF. CDR3 coding DNA: TGTGCCATCAGTGACCCCGGGACAGTCTCTGGAAACACCATATATTTT.

A note on this clonotype: This clone may be a read error of a much larger clone one base away. The gene calls are TRBV5-4 and TRBJ1-1, with 7 positions matching TRBD1. The trim removed 9 bases at V and 0 bases at J, leaving 8 bases unmatched. This CDR3 comprises 14 residues. From germline, CDR1 is SGHNT and CDR2 YYREEE (reference sequence). The CDR3 coding sequence is TGTGCCACCAGTCAAGACAGGGTGAACACTGAAGCTTTCTTT. The encoded protein is CATSQDRVNTEAFF.

This clonotype has ten or more counts. V usage is TRBV5-4 and J usage is TRBJ2-3, with 8 bases that match TRBD2. V lost 0 bases to trimming and J lost 5 bases; unmatched junction nucleotides: 14. Germline assignment: CDR1 SGHNT and CDR2 YYREEE (reference sequence). The CDR3 contains 18 residues. The DNA for the CDR3 is TGTGCCAGCAGCTTGGGACTAAGGGCTAGCGGGTATCTAGATACGCAGTATTTT. Its translation: CASSLGLRASGYLDTQYF.

As to this clonotype: Possible read error: a much larger clone is one base away. The DNA is left out, because the CDR3 cannot be placed on it with certainty; the CDR3 is given as TCRdb lists it. The rearrangement links TRBV5-1 to TRBJ1-2. The CDR3 spans 16 amino acids, including both terminal residues. Germline V lookup: CDR1 SGHRS, CDR2 YFSETQ. The chain's CDR3 is CASSLVGDGTLYGCTF.

In this sample, this clonotype turned up many times. The rearrangement joins TRBV6-1 to TRBJ2-7; 11 bases map to TRBD2. CDR3 length: 16 residues. Trimming took 6 bases from V and 0 from J; bases not matched to a gene: 7. Germline CDR1 MNHNS, CDR2 SASEGT. The CDR3 reads CASSGTSGKSSYEQYF. The CDR3, as DNA: TGTGCCAGCAGCGGGACTAGCGGTAAGAGCTCCTACGAGCAGTACTTC.

The sample holds many counts of this clonotype. The chain uses TRBV7-9 and TRBJ2-1; maybe TRBD2 (5 bases). CDR3 length equals 12 residues. The V gene lost 3 bases and the J gene lost 9 bases, with 9 bases spanning the gap. Germline values: CDR1 SEHNR, CDR2 FQNEAQ (reference sequence). The CDR3 bases are TGTGCCAGCAGCTTCCCAGAGGGTGAGCAGTTCTTC. Translated: CASSFPEGEQFF. Full variable domain (remainder filled in from reference TRBV7-9 and TRBJ2-1): DTGVSQNPRHKITKRGQNVTFRCDPISEHNRLYWYRQTLGQGPEFLTYFQNEAQLEKSRLLSDRFSAERPKGSFSTLEIQRTEQGDSAMYLCASSFPEGEQFFGPGTRLTVL.